The rows below give T cell receptor beta chains drawn from one sample of a study of blood T cell repertoires in COVID-19. The table came from immunoSEQ multiplex PCR; TCRdb's copy has only in-frame clones and leaves some out. Counted here are roughly 280,000 clones, more than 85% occurring once; the ten biggest clones make up about 3.6%. Sequenced material: peripheral blood. The receptors shown here come from a man between 18 and 29 years old with active or convalescent COVID-19. The CDR3 runs from the conserved cysteine through the conserved F or W. A D gene is named only where the DNA matches it firmly. Some rows have no size entry. The others give once, few or many, or a class for an expanded clone.

CDR3 DNA	CDR3 protein	D gene	V gene	J gene	clone size
TGTGCCTGGAGTGTAGGGGCAGGGTCCTCCCCTGAAGCTTTCTTT	CAWSVGAGSSPEAFF	NA	TRBV30	TRBJ1-1	NA
TGCGCCAGCAGTGGACAGGGTAGGACTGAAGCTTTCTTT	CASSGQGRTEAFF	TRBD1	TRBV10-1	TRBJ1-1	NA
TGTGCCAGCGGGGGGGACGGGGAGCGGCATGACGGGGAGCTGTTTTTT	CASGGDGERHDGELFF	TRBD2	TRBV2	TRBJ2-2	NA
TGTGCCAGTAGCCGAGACAGGGCGACCACCGGGGAGCTGTTTTTT	CASSRDRATTGELFF	TRBD1	TRBV19	TRBJ2-2	NA
TGTGCCAGCAGTGAAACACGGGAACCTGGAAACACCATATATTTT	CASSETREPGNTIYF	NA	TRBV6-1	TRBJ1-3	NA
TGTGCCAGCAGCTTGCGTCCTAGCGCCAGCTCCTACGAGCAGTACTTC	CASSLRPSASSYEQYF	NA	TRBV7-2	TRBJ2-7	few
TGTGCCAGCAGCTTCGACCTGGACAGTGGAAACACCATATATTTT	CASSFDLDSGNTIYF	NA	TRBV7-9	TRBJ1-3	NA
TGTGCCAGCAGCCGATTGGACAGGGGAAGCGGCTACACCTTC	CASSRLDRGSGYTF	TRBD1	TRBV3-1/TRBV3-2	TRBJ1-2	once
TGTGCCAGCAGCAGCCGGGACAGGAGATCTGGAAACACCATATATTTT	CASSSRDRRSGNTIYF	TRBD1	TRBV5-6	TRBJ1-3	NA
TGTGCCAGCAGCTGGGAGGTGGGGGGTCAGTACTTC	CASSWEVGGQYF	NA	TRBV6-2/TRBV6-3	TRBJ2-4	NA
TGTGCCAGCAGTCAGACAGGGGGGCTTTTGGGCCCCATATATTTT	CASSQTGGLLGPIYF	TRBD1	TRBV7-9	TRBJ1-3	NA
TGTGCCAGCAGCCCCCCCGGGACAGGGGTGACAGATACGCAGTATTTT	CASSPPGTGVTDTQYF	TRBD1	TRBV2	TRBJ2-3	NA
TGTGCCTGGATCGAAACCCTTGTGGCGGTCAACACTGAAGCTTTCTTT	CAWIETLVAVNTEAFF	NA	TRBV30	TRBJ1-1	NA
TGCGCCACTTTACCGGGACAGGAGATAATCTACGAGCAGTACTTC	CATLPGQEIIYEQYF	TRBD1	TRBV10-1	TRBJ2-7	NA
TGTGCCACCAGCTTTAGGGGGCGGAACACTGAAGCTTTCTTT	CATSFRGRNTEAFF	TRBD1	TRBV15	TRBJ1-1	once
TGTGCTAGTGGTTTGCGGGACACAAATTCACCCCTCCACTTT	CASGLRDTNSPLHF	NA	TRBV12-5	TRBJ1-6	NA
TGTGCCATCAGTGGGACAGGCTTCAGCTCTGGAAACACCATATATTTT	CAISGTGFSSGNTIYF	TRBD1	TRBV10-3	TRBJ1-3	NA
TGTGCCAGTAGTATTCACCAGGGTTCCTACAATGAGCAGTTCTTC	CASSIHQGSYNEQFF	NA	TRBV19	TRBJ2-1	NA
TGTGCCAGCAGTTCTCAGGGGGCGCGGGACGAGCAGTACTTC	CASSSQGARDEQYF	TRBD1	TRBV6-6	TRBJ2-7	NA
TGTGCCAGCTCACCGGAGAGCTCCTACGAGCAGTACTTC	CASSPESSYEQYF	NA	TRBV18	TRBJ2-7	NA
TGTGCCAGCAGTGACAGGGGGAAAAACATTCAGTACTTC	CASSDRGKNIQYF	TRBD1	TRBV6-2/TRBV6-3	TRBJ2-4	NA
TGCGCCAGCAGCCAGGACGGCAGGGGCGTCTATGGCTACACCTTC	CASSQDGRGVYGYTF	NA	TRBV4-1	TRBJ1-2	NA
TGTGCCAGCAGTTTGGGCAGGAACACTGAAGCTTTCTTT	CASSLGRNTEAFF	NA	TRBV27	TRBJ1-1	NA